This entry concerns a single T cell receptor (beta chain). Its antigen is unknown. The V gene lost 6 bases and the J gene lost 7 bases, with 9 bases spanning the gap. The CDR3 covers 11 residues. Germline CDR1 and CDR2: KGHSH and LQKENI. The Oncomine TCR Beta short-read assay was applied to DNA of cultured CD4+ T cells. Using its own MiXCR run on the PCR reads, TCRdb lists one record per CDR3 protein. The sample comprises 10,000 to 13,000 distinct CDR3 sequences, 45% to 75% of which are singletons, and more than 8% rests with the top ten. Treatment reported: roughly 10-day PBMC culture with coronavirus spike peptide pools or control peptides (ViraFEST assay). The data stem from a study of vaccination and CD4 T cells after COVID-19.

Sequenced: CD4+ T cells from blood, cultured in vitro. V gene TRBV18 combines with J gene TRBJ1-1; D call uncertain. The TCR sequence derives from a human donor who had recovered from COVID-19. CDR3 nucleotides: TGTGCCAGCTCCGGTGTCGGTGAAGCTTTCTTT. This sequence encodes CASSGVGEAFF.